The TCR beta chain under discussion was sequenced for a study of T-cell reconstitution after alpha-beta-depleted transplantation in children. Overall study results and limits: Reports say that about two months after transplant, the alpha-beta T cells came out of several hundred graft clones that had expanded. Fresh T-cell production supplied most of the T-cell counts and diversity seen one year after transplant.

The CDR3 is made up of 15 amino acids. Germline V gene sequence: CDR1 MNHEY, CDR2 SMNVEV (reference sequence). V dropped 8 bases and J dropped 4; count of bases not matched to a gene: 8. Unique molecular identifiers were used in preparing the TCRbeta library. One entry per CDR3 protein, called by TCRdb with MiXCR from the PCR reads. The sample has 700,000 to 950,000 distinct CDR3 sequences; 16% are singletons. This clonotype was recorded a few times. Its antigen is undetermined. The sample here was PBMCs, mostly from graft donor cells, taken 360 days after TCRalphabeta/CD19-depleted stem cell transplant. This sequence originates from a male patient between 5 and 17 years old who had a stem cell transplant for acute lymphoblastic leukemia, so the T cells may come from the graft donor. The rearrangement uses TRBV27 and TRBJ2-7; 13 nucleotides line up with TRBD2. CDR3 amino acids: CASWGLAGLQYEQYF. DNA of the CDR3: TGTGCCAGCTGGGGACTAGCGGGATTACAGTACGAGCAGTACTTC.